This T cell receptor beta chain originates from a study of cytomegalovirus exposure and HLA in healthy donors. PCR used 60 Vbeta primers and 13 Jbeta primers. Original data processing: Counted up in a later analysis, unique TCR beta chains came to about 80 million, with about 10 million shared. Assay used: immunoSEQ multiplex PCR; TCRdb lists only in-frame clones, some missing. V and J calls and clone size are given by that table; D and trimming were obtained from the DNA. There are approximately 80,000 clones in the sample, with about 1.1% held by the top ten. Turning to this clone: The antigen is not known.

The donors comprised healthy bone marrow donors. Study results and caveats: V- and J-gene trimming of TCR beta was linked (in a later analysis) to a missense DCLRE1C variant. Evidence from a later analysis indicated that most CMV-associated TCR beta chains looked HLA-restricted.

There are 12 residues in the CDR3. With 3 bases removed from V and 6 bases from J, the gap between germline ends came to 9 bases. Per the germline V gene, CDR1 is SGHNT and CDR2 is YYREEE (reference sequence). Sample: PBMCs. This sequence was found in a woman between 25 and 40 years old in good health and CMV-seronegative. This rearrangement joins TRBV5-4 to TRBJ1-1, with D unresolved. Here the CDR3 DNA reads TGTGCCAGCAGCTCAACCGGGGCTGAAGCTTTCTTT. Translating it yields CASSSTGAEAFF.